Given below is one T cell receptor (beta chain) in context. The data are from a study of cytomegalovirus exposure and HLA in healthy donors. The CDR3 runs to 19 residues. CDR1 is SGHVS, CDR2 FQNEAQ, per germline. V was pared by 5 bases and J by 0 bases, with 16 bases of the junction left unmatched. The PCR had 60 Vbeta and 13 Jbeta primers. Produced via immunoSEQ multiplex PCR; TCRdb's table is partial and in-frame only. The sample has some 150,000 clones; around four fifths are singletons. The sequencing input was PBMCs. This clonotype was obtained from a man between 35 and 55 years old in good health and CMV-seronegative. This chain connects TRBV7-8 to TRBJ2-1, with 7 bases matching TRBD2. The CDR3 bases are TGTGCCAGCAGCCCCCGGGGGGAGAGGGCGGGGAGCTCCTACAATGAGCAGTTCTTC. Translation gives CASSPRGERAGSSYNEQFF.